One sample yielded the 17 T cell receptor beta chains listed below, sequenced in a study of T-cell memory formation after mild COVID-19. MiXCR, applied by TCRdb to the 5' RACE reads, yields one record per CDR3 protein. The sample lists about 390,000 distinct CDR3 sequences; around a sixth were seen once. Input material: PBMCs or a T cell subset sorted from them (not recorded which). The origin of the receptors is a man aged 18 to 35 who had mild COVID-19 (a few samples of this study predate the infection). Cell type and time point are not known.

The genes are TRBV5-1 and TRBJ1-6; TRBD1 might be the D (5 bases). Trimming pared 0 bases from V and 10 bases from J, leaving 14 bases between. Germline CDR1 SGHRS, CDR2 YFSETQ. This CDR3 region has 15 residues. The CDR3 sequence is CASSLESGTLSPLHF. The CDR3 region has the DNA TGCGCCAGCAGCTTGGAGTCGGGGACCCTATCACCCCTCCACTTT.

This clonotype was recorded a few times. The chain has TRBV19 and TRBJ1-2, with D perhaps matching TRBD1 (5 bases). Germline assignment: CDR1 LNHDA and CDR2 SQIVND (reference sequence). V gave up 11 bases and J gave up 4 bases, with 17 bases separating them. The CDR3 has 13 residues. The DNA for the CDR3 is TGTGCCGCCAGGGAACACCTCGGCTATGGCTACACCTTC. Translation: CAAREHLGYGYTF.

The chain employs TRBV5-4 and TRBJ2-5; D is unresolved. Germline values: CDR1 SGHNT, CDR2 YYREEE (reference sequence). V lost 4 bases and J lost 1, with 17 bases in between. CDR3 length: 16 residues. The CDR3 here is CASSQSALQFQETQYF. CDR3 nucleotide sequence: TGTGCCAGCAGCCAGAGCGCGCTCCAGTTCCAAGAGACCCAGTACTTC.

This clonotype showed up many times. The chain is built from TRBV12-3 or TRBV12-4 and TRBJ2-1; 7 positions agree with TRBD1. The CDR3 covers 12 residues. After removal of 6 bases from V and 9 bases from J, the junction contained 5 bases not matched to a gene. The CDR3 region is CASRQGWGEQFF. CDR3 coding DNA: TGTGCCAGCAGACAGGGGTGGGGTGAGCAGTTCTTC.

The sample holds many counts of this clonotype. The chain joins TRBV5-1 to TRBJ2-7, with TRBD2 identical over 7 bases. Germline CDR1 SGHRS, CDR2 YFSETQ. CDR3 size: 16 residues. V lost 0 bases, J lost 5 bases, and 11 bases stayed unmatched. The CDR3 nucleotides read TGCGCCAGCAGCTTGGCCCCCCAGGGACGGGGGGACGAGCAGTACTTC. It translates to CASSLAPQGRGDEQYF.

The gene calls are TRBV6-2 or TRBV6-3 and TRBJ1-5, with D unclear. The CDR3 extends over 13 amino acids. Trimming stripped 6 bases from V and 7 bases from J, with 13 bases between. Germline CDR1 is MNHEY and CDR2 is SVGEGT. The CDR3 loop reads CASSQLSGQPQHF. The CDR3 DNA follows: TGTGCCAGCAGCCAACTCAGCGGCCAGCCCCAGCATTTT.

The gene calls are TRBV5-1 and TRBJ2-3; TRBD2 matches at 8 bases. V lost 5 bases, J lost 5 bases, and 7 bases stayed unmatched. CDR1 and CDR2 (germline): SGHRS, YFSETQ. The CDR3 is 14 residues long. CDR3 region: CASRQAGAQDTQYF. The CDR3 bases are TGCGCCAGCAGACAAGCGGGGGCGCAAGATACGCAGTATTTT.

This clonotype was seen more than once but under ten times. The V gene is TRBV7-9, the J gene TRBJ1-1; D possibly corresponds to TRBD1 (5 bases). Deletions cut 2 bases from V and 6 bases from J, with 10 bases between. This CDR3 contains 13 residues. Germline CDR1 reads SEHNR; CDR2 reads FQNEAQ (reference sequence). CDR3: CASSLWGRAEAFF. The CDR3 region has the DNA TGTGCCAGCAGCTTATGGGGGAGGGCTGAAGCTTTCTTT.

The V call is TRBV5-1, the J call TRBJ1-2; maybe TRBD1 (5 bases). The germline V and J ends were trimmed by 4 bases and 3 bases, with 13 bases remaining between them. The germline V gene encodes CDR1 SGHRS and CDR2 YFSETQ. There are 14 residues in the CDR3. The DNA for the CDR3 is TGCGCCAGCAGCGGTCCGGGACCGCACTATGGCTACACCTTC. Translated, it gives CASSGPGPHYGYTF. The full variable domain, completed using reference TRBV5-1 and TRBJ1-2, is KAGVTQTPRYLIKTRGQQVTLSCSPISGHRSVSWYQQTPGQGLQFLFEYFSETQRNKGNFPGRFSGRQFSNSRSEMNVSTLELGDSALYLCASSGPGPHYGYTFGSGTRLTVV.

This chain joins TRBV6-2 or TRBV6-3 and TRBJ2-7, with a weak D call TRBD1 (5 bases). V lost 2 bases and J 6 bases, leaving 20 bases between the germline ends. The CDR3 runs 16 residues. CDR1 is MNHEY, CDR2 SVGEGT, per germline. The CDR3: CASSYGETAPPSEQYV. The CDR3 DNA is TGTGCCAGCAGTTACGGTGAGACAGCCCCTCCCTCCGAGCAGTACGTC.

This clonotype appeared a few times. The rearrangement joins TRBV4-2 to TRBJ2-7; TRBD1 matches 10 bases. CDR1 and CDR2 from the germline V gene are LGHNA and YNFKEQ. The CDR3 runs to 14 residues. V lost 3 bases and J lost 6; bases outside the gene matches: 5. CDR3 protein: CASSQGQGIGEQYF. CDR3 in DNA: TGTGCCAGCAGCCAGGGACAGGGGATCGGCGAGCAGTACTTC.

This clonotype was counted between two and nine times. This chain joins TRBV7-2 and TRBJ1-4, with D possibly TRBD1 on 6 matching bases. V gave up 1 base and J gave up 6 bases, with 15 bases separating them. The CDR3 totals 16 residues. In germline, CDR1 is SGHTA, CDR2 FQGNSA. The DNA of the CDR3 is TGTGCCAGCAGCTTAGGGGGGCAGGGCGGTTATGAAAAACTGTTTTTT. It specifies CASSLGGQGGYEKLFF.

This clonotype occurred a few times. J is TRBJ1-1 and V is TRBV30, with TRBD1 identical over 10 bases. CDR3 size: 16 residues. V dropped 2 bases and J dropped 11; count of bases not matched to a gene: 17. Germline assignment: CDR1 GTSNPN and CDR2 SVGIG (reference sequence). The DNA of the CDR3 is TGTGCCTGGAGTTCCTGGGACAGGGGACTGTACGTTACGGCTTTCTTT. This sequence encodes CAWSSWDRGLYVTAFF.

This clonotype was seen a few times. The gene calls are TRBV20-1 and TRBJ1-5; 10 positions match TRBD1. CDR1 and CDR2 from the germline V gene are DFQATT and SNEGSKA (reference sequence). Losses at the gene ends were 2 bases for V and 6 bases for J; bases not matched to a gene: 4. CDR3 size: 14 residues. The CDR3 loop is CSARTGTGAQPQHF. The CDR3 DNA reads TGCAGTGCTAGAACCGGGACAGGGGCTCAGCCCCAGCATTTT.

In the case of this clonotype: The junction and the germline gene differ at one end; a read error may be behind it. The CDR3 DNA reads TGTGCTAGCAGCCCTAGGTGGGGCCCGGGAAACACCATATATTTT. This codes for CASSPRWGPGNTIYF. V and J are TRBV7-7 and TRBJ1-3; the D gene is possibly TRBD1 (5 bases). The germline V gene has CDR1 SSHAT and CDR2 FNYEAQ (reference sequence). This CDR3 comprises 15 residues.

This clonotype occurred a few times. CDR3 DNA: TGTGCCAGCAGCTTACGGCCTAGCGGGGAGGCAGATACGCAGTATTTT. This codes for CASSLRPSGEADTQYF. This sequence joins TRBV11-1 and TRBJ2-3; TRBD2 matches 9 bases. This CDR3 region has 16 residues. Germline V CDR1 and CDR2: SGHAT, FQDESV (reference sequence). V lost 2 bases to trimming and J lost 4 bases; unmatched junction nucleotides: 7.

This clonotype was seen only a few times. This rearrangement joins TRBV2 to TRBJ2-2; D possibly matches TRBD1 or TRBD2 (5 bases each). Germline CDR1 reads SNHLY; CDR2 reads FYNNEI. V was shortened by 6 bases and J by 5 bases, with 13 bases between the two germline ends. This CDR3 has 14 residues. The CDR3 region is CASSRDLRTGELFF. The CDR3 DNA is TGTGCCAGCAGCCGGGACCTAAGAACCGGGGAGCTGTTTTTT.